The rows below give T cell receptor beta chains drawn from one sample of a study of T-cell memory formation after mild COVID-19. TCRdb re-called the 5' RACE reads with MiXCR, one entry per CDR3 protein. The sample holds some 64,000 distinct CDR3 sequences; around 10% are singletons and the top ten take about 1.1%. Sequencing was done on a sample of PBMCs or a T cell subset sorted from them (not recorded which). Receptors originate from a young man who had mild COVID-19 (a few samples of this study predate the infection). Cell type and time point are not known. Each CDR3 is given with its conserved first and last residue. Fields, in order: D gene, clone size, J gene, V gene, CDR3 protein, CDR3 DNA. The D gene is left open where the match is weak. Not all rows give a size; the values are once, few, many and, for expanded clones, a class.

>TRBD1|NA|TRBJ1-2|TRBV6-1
CASSEGTGPYGYTF
TGTGCCAGCAGTGAAGGGACAGGGCCCTATGGCTACACCTTC
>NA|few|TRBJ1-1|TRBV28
CASPPQGVAVMNTEAFF
TGTGCCAGCCCACCACAGGGCGTTGCGGTAATGAACACTGAAGCTTTCTTT
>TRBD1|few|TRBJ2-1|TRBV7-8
CASSFLSGQPAGEQFF
TGTGCCAGCAGCTTTCTCTCGGGACAGCCTGCCGGTGAGCAGTTCTTC
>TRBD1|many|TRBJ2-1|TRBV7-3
CASSLLQGAFYEQFF
TGTGCCAGCAGCTTATTACAGGGGGCTTTTTATGAGCAGTTCTTC
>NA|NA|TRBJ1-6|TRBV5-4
CASSLALDTNSPLHF
TGTGCCAGCAGCTTAGCCCTGGACACGAATTCACCCCTCCACTTT
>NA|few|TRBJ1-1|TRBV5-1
CASSSGRPSTEAFF
TGCGCCAGCAGCTCGGGACGGCCGAGCACTGAAGCTTTCTTT
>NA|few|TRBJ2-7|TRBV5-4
CASSSGDFSYEQYF
TGTGCCAGCAGCTCGGGGGACTTCTCCTACGAGCAGTACTTC
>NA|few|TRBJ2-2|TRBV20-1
CSVGGRGTGELFF
TGCAGTGTGGGAGGAAGGGGAACCGGGGAGCTGTTTTTT
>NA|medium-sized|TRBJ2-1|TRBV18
CASSPDRSYNEQFF
TGTGCCAGCTCCCCCGACAGGTCCTACAATGAGCAGTTCTTC
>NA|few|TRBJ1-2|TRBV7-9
CASRPSGGKGNYGYTF
TGTGCCAGCCGACCGTCGGGGGGAAAGGGTAACTATGGCTACACCTTC
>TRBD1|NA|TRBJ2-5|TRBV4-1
CASSRTGSYQETQYF
TGCGCCAGCAGCCGGACAGGGTCGTACCAAGAGACCCAGTACTTC
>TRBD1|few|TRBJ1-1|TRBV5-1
CASSLKGAYTEAFF
TGCGCCAGCAGCTTGAAGGGGGCTTACACTGAAGCTTTCTTT
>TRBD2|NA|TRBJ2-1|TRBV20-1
CSARWRTSGDEQFF
TGCAGTGCTAGGTGGAGGACTAGCGGCGATGAGCAGTTCTTC
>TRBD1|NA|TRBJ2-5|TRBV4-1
CASSQDGQGRAQYF
TGCGCCAGCAGCCAAGATGGACAGGGCAGGGCCCAGTACTTC
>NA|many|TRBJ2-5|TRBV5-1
CASSAGTRETQYF
TGCGCCAGCAGCGCCGGGACAAGAGAGACCCAGTACTTC
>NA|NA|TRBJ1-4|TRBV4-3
CASSQDVGSGEKLFF
TGCGCCAGCAGCCAAGATGTCGGTTCGGGAGAAAAACTGTTTTTT
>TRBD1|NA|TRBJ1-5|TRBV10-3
CAISEFEGANQPQHF
TGTGCCATCAGTGAGTTCGAGGGGGCTAATCAGCCCCAGCATTTT
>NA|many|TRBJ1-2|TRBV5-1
CASSLGGRLYGYTF
TGCGCCAGCAGCTTGGGAGGCAGACTCTATGGCTACACCTTC